These 4 T cell receptor beta chains were all obtained from the same sample, sequenced in a study of CD8 T cells in ankylosing spondylitis. MiXCR was run by TCRdb on the 5' RACE reads, yielding one entry per CDR3 protein. Of 250,000 to 300,000 distinct CDR3 sequences listed, 15% to 25% were seen once; the top ten hold 7.8%. Sequenced: blood, either unsorted or a sorted T cell fraction (not recorded which). The source of these receptors is a male donor with ankylosing spondylitis or in good health (not recorded which).

V is TRBV5-1 and J is TRBJ2-3; TRBD2 agrees at 12 bases. V lost 0 bases and J lost 6; bases outside the gene matches: 5. CDR1 is SGHRS, CDR2 YFSETQ, per germline. The CDR3 is made up of 16 amino acids. Here the CDR3 reads CASSLDLAGGADTQYF. The CDR3 DNA follows: TGCGCCAGCAGCTTGGATCTAGCGGGAGGGGCGGATACGCAGTATTTT.

This clonotype was recorded once. The rearrangement uses TRBV20-1 and TRBJ2-5, with 10 bases lining up with TRBD2. Trimming at V came to 1 base and at J to 9 bases, leaving 5 bases not matched to a gene. The CDR3 has 13 residues. Germline CDR1 reads DFQATT; CDR2 reads SNEGSKA (reference sequence). The CDR3 coding sequence is TGCAGTGCTAGAGGTCTAGCGGGAGTGGCCCAGTACTTC. Encoded protein: CSARGLAGVAQYF.

This chain links TRBV5-4 with TRBJ1-4; D possibly corresponds to TRBD1 (5 bases). CDR3 length equals 12 residues. The V gene's germline CDR1 is SGHNT and CDR2 YYREEE (reference sequence). CDR3 coding DNA: TGTGCAGCAGGGAGGCCTAATGAAAAACTGTTTTTT. Amino acids: CAAGRPNEKLFF.

CDR3 DNA: TGCGCCAGCAGTGTAAGTCTCAATCAGCCCCAGCATTTT. Its protein is CASSVSLNQPQHF. J is TRBJ1-5 and V is TRBV10-2; D not certain. V was trimmed by 4 bases and J by 3 bases, leaving 7 bases between them. The CDR3 has 13 amino acids. Germline assignment: CDR1 WSHSY and CDR2 SAAADI.